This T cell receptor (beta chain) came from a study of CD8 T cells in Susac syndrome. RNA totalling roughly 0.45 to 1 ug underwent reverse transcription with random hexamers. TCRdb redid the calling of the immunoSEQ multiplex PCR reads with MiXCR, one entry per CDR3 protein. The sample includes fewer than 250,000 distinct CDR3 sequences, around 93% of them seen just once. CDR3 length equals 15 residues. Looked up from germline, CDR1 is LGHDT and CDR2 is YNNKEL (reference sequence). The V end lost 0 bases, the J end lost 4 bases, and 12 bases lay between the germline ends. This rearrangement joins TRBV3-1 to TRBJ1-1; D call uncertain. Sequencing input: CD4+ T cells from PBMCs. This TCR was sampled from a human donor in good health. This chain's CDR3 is CASSQDRGRSTEAFF. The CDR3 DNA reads TGTGCCAGCAGCCAAGACCGAGGACGTAGCACTGAAGCTTTCTTT.